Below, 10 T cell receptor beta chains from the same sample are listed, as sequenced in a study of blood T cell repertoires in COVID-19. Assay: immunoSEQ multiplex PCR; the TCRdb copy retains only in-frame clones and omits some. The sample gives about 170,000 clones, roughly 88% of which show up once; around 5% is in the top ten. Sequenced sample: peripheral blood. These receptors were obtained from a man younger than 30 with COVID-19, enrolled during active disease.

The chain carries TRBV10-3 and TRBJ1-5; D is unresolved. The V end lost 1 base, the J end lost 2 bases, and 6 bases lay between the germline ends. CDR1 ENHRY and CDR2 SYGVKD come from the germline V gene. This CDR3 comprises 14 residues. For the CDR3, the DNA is TGTGCCATCAGTGAGTATGCAGGCAATCAGCCCCAGCATTTT. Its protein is CAISEYAGNQPQHF.

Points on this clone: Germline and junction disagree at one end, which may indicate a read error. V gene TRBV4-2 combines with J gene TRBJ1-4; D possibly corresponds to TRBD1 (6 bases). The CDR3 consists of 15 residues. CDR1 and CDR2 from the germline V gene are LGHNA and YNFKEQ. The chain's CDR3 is CASSTGFATNEKLLF. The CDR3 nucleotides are TGTGCCAGCAGCACAGGGTTTGCAACTAATGAAAAACTGCTTTTT.

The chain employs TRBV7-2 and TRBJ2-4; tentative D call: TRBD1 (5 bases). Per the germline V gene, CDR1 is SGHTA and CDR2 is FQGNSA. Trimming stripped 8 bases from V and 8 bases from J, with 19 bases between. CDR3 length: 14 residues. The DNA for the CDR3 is TGTGCCAGCGGCAGGGTGGTTGGTGGGGACATTCAGTACTTC. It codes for CASGRVVGGDIQYF.

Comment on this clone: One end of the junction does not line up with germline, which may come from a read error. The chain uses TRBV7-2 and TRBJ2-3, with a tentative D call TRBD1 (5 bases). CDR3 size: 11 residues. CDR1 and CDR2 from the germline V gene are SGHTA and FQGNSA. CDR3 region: CASSWGWPPDF. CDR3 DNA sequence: TGTGCCAGCAGCTGGGGCTGGCCGCCGGATTTT.

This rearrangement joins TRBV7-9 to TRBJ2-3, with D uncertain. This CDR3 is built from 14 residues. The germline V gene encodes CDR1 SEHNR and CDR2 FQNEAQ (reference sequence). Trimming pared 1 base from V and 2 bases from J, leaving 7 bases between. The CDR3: CASSLETATDTQYF. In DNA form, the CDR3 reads TGTGCCAGCAGCTTAGAAACAGCCACAGATACGCAGTATTTT.

CDR3 residues: CASSLWEGRMGHEQFF. CDR3 DNA: TGTGCCAGCAGCCTATGGGAGGGGAGAATGGGCCATGAGCAGTTCTTC. The gene calls are TRBV14 and TRBJ2-1, with 7 bases aligning to TRBD2. V lost 4 bases, J lost 8 bases, and 14 bases stayed unmatched. The germline CDR1 and CDR2 sequences are SGHDN and FVKESK. The CDR3 is made up of 16 amino acids.

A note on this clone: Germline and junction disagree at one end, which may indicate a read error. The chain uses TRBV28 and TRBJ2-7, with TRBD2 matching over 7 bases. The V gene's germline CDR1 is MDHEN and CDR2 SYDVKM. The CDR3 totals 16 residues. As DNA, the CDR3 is TGTGCCAGCACCCCGAGGGGCGGGAGATGTTGGGTGCGGAGGGTCTTC. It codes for CASTPRGGRCWVRRVF. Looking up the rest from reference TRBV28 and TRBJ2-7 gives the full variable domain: DVKVTQSSRYLVKRTGEKVFLECVQDMDHENMFWYRQDPGLGLRLIYFSYDVKMKEKGDIPEGYSVSREKKERFSLILESASTNQTSMYLCASTPRGGRCWVRRVFGPGTRLTVT.

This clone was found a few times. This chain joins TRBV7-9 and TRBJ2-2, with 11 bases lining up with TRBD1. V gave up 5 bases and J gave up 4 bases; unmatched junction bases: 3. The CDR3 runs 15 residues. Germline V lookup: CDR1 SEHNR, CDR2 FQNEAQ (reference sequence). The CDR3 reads CASSTGTGGTGELFF. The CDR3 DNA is TGTGCCAGCAGCACCGGGACAGGGGGCACCGGGGAGCTGTTTTTT.

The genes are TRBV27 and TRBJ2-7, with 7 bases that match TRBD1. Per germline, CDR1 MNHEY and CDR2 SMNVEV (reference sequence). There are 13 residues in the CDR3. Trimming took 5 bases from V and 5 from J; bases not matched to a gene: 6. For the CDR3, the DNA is TGTGCCAGCAGTCTTAGGGGGCGCCACGAGCAGTACTTC. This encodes CASSLRGRHEQYF.

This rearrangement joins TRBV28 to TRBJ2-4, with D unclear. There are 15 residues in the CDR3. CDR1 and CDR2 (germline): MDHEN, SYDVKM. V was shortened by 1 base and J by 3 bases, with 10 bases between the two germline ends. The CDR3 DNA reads TGTGCCAGCAGTTTATCGGAGTCCGTCAAAAACATTCAGTACTTC. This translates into CASSLSESVKNIQYF.